Listed below are T cell receptor beta chains from one sample, sequenced in a study of T cell repertoires in cytomegalovirus infection. MiXCR was run by TCRdb on the reads, yielding one entry per CDR3 protein. The sample has about 34,000 distinct CDR3 sequences, over 50% seen once. These receptors are not linked to any known antigen. This sample comprised CD8+ T cells from cultured PBMCs, obtained from culture after CMV antigen stimulation. These receptors all stem from a human donor in good health (CMV status not recorded). Some clones in this sample may be carry-over from other donors' samples. Each CDR3 is given with its conserved first and last residue. Fields, in order: V gene, clone size, D gene, J gene, CDR3 protein, CDR3 DNA. D genes are given only for firm matches. Size tells how often a clone was seen (once, few, many) or the class of an expanded clone, and some rows leave it out.

TRBV9	.	.	TRBJ1-3	CASSVGQSSGNTIYF	TGTGCCAGCAGCGTAGGGCAGAGCTCTGGAAACACCATATATTTT
TRBV20-1	few	.	TRBJ2-1	CSASYRGRSNEQFF	TGCAGTGCTAGTTATCGGGGTAGGTCCAATGAGCAGTTCTTC
TRBV7-9	.	TRBD2	TRBJ2-7	CASSDNPGTTHSYEQYF	TGTGCCAGCAGCGATAACCCGGGGACTACTCACTCCTACGAGCAGTACTTC
TRBV7-2	.	.	TRBJ2-3	CASSLPRATDTQYF	TGTGCCAGCAGCTTACCAAGGGCCACAGATACGCAGTATTTT
TRBV27	few	TRBD1	TRBJ2-7	CASSVLQGAWDEQYF	TGTGCCAGCAGTGTCTTACAGGGGGCATGGGACGAGCAGTACTTC
TRBV7-2	.	TRBD1	TRBJ2-7	CASSGMVQGTYDQYF	TGTGCCAGCAGCGGAATGGTACAGGGGACGTACGATCAGTACTTC
TRBV9	.	.	TRBJ1-1	CASSGGQRNTEAFF	TGTGCCAGCAGCGGTGGACAGAGGAACACTGAAGCTTTCTTT
TRBV5-5	few	TRBD1	TRBJ2-2	CASSLGNRGPTMAGELFF	TGTGCCAGCAGCTTGGGAAACAGGGGGCCGACAATGGCCGGGGAGCTGTTTTTT
TRBV7-6	.	.	TRBJ1-1	CASSPSRITEAFF	TGTGCCAGCAGCCCTAGTCGTATCACTGAAGCTTTCTTT
TRBV12-3/TRBV12-4	.	.	TRBJ1-2	CASTPGGGRHYGYTF	TGTGCCAGCACCCCAGGAGGGGGGCGTCACTATGGCTACACCTTC
TRBV7-9	.	.	TRBJ1-1	CASSLEDKNTEAFF	TGTGCCAGCAGCTTGGAAGACAAGAACACTGAAGCTTTCTTT
TRBV3-1	.	.	TRBJ2-4	CASSHVGSGLGIQYF	TGTGCCAGCAGCCACGTTGGTAGCGGACTGGGGATTCAGTACTTC
TRBV11-2	.	TRBD2	TRBJ2-1	CASSLPLAGGPGDEQFF	TGTGCCAGCAGCTTGCCCTTAGCGGGAGGGCCGGGTGATGAGCAGTTCTTC
TRBV20-1	.	.	TRBJ1-2	CSDLLVAGYTF	TGCAGTGATTTATTGGTAGCTGGCTACACCTTC
TRBV3-1	.	.	TRBJ2-7	CASSLGTYEQYF	TGTGCCAGCAGCCTCGGGACATACGAGCAGTACTTC
TRBV7-2	.	TRBD2	TRBJ2-5	CASSLGLAVRETQYF	TGTGCCAGCAGCTTAGGACTAGCGGTTAGGGAGACCCAGTACTTC
TRBV10-3	few	.	TRBJ1-2	CAISESVYRAGHGYTF	TGTGCCATCAGTGAGTCGGTGTACAGGGCAGGGCACGGCTACACCTTC
TRBV7-6	few	TRBD2	TRBJ2-1	CASSLGAGWGEQFF	TGTGCCAGCAGCTTAGGAGCGGGATGGGGTGAGCAGTTCTTC
TRBV10-3	.	.	TRBJ2-2	CAIRSPDSTGELFF	TGTGCCATCAGGAGCCCGGACTCCACCGGGGAGCTGTTTTTT
TRBV7-9	.	.	TRBJ2-7	CASSDSRNSYEQYF	TGTGCCAGCAGCGATTCCAGGAACTCCTACGAGCAGTACTTC
TRBV2	few	TRBD1	TRBJ2-1	CASSEVLGQGGLGGRTSSYNEQFF	TGTGCCAGCAGTGAAGTTTTGGGACAGGGTGGATTAGGTGGGAGGACGAGCTCCTACAATGAGCAGTTCTTC
TRBV20-1	.	TRBD2	TRBJ2-7	CSATKLAGIEQYF	TGCAGTGCTACAAAACTAGCGGGGATCGAGCAGTACTTC
TRBV7-8	.	TRBD2	TRBJ2-5	CASSLEPTSRRQETQYF	TGTGCCAGCAGCTTAGAACCGACTAGCAGGCGCCAAGAGACCCAGTACTTC
TRBV7-2	.	TRBD1	TRBJ2-1	CASSRMDRVPRNEQFF	TGTGCCAGCAGCCGAATGGACAGGGTACCCCGCAATGAGCAGTTCTTC
TRBV7-8	.	TRBD2	TRBJ2-7	CASSAQRTSSDEQYF	TGTGCCAGCAGCGCTCAGCGGACTAGCAGCGACGAGCAGTACTTC
TRBV5-5	.	.	TRBJ2-1	CASSLGSIYNEQFF	TGTGCCAGCAGCTTGGGTAGCATCTACAATGAGCAGTTCTTC
TRBV15	.	.	TRBJ1-1	CATSVTGGGAETEAFF	TGTGCCACCAGCGTGACAGGTGGAGGGGCTGAGACTGAAGCTTTCTTT
TRBV7-7	.	TRBD1	TRBJ2-7	CASSLGTGQSHEQYF	TGTGCCAGCAGCTTAGGGACAGGGCAGTCCCACGAGCAGTACTTC
TRBV19	.	.	TRBJ1-1	CASRDPNRRAFF	TGTGCCAGTCGTGACCCGAACAGGAGAGCTTTCTTT
TRBV20-1	.	.	TRBJ2-7	CSARGGEQYF	TGCAGTGCTCGAGGGGGCGAGCAGTACTTC
TRBV7-3	.	TRBD2	TRBJ2-7	CASSLGWWSREEYKSYEQYF	TGTGCCAGCAGCTTAGGCTGGTGGTCGCGGGAGGAGTATAAGTCCTACGAGCAGTACTTC
TRBV19	.	.	TRBJ2-1	CASSMGTRGSSSYNEQFF	TGTGCCAGTAGTATGGGGACAAGGGGTTCGAGCTCCTACAATGAGCAGTTCTTC